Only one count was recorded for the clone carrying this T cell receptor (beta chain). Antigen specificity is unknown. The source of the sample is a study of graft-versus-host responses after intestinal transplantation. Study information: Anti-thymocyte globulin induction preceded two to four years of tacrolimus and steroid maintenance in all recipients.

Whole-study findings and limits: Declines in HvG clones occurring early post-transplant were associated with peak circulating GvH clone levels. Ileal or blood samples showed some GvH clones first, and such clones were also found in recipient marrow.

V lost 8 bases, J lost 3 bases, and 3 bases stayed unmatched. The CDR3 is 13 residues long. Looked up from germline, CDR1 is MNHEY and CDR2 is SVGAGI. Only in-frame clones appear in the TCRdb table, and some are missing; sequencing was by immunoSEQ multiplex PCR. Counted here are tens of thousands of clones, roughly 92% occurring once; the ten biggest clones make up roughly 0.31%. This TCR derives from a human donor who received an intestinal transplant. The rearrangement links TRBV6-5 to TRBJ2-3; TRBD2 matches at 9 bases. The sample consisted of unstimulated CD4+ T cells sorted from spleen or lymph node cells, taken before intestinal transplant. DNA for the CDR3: TGTGCCAGCTCAACTAGCGGGACAGATACGCAGTATTTT. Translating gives CASSTSGTDTQYF.